The entry below describes one T cell receptor (beta chain). Its antigen is still unknown. The V end lost 7 bases, the J end lost 1 base, and 14 bases lay between the germline ends. CDR1 is SGHRS, CDR2 YFSETQ, per germline. The CDR3 contains 15 residues. This sample was included in a study of shared clonotypes between healthy human individuals. Study findings and constraints: Since donors were few, the genetic and exposure-history diversity represented was limited.

Profiled with immunoSEQ multiplex PCR; TCRdb holds only in-frame clones, not every one. This sample has around 2.5 million clones, with 93% found just once. V gene TRBV5-1 combines with J gene TRBJ2-2; D might be TRBD2 (5 bases). Specimen: naive CD4+ T cells from PBMCs. Noted subset: CD45RA+ positively selected. This sequence was found in a man aged 18 to 35 in good health. Some clones in this sample may be carry-over from other donors' samples. The CDR3 sequence is CASQEVIENTGELFF. The CDR3, as DNA: TGCGCCAGCCAGGAGGTAATAGAGAACACCGGGGAGCTGTTTTTT.